The sequence of this TCR beta chain was determined in a study of blood T cells in healthy people across ages. This clonotype was detected many times. Its antigen is undetermined. The study, taken as a whole, reports: No one knew whether donors had CMV, which possibly confounded expanded clonotype changes.

This CDR3 region has 11 residues. Germline-derived CDR1 and CDR2 are DFQATT and SNEGSKA (reference sequence). The V and J ends lost 6 bases and 1 base respectively, with 6 bases between them. A second PCR, run for roughly 7 to 11 cycles, used a sample-barcoded 5' primer plus a J-beta primer mix. Each CDR3 protein is one row after TCRdb ran MiXCR on the 5' RACE reads. Of 1.4 million to 1.5 million distinct CDR3 sequences listed, about 43% are singletons. This TCR was sampled from a woman younger than 30 in good health. The sample consisted of blood. V gene TRBV20-1 combines with J gene TRBJ1-1; tentative D call: TRBD1 (5 bases). CDR3 residues: CSATGNTEAFF. The DNA for the CDR3 is TGCAGTGCCACAGGGAACACTGAAGCTTTCTTT.